This entry describes one T cell receptor (beta chain). This table comes from immunoSEQ multiplex PCR, and its TCRdb copy is limited to in-frame clones, with some not included. The sample includes 1,500 to 2,000 clones, about three quarters of them seen just once. The data are from a study of immune evolution from preneoplasia to lung adenocarcinoma. Nucleic acids came from premalignant or tumor cells enriched by macro-dissection. This CDR3 spans 13 amino acids. Looked up from germline, CDR1 is KGHSH and CDR2 is LQKENI. V lost 5 bases to trimming and J lost 6 bases, with 10 bases between them. V is TRBV18 and J is TRBJ2-2, with D unresolved. The sample taken for sequencing was FFPE minimally invasive lung adenocarcinoma tissue. The receptor was derived from a person aged 60 to 80 with lung adenocarcinoma. The DNA of the CDR3 is TGTGCCAGCTCAACGCAAGTATCCGGGGAGCTGTTTTTT. It is translated as CASSTQVSGELFF.